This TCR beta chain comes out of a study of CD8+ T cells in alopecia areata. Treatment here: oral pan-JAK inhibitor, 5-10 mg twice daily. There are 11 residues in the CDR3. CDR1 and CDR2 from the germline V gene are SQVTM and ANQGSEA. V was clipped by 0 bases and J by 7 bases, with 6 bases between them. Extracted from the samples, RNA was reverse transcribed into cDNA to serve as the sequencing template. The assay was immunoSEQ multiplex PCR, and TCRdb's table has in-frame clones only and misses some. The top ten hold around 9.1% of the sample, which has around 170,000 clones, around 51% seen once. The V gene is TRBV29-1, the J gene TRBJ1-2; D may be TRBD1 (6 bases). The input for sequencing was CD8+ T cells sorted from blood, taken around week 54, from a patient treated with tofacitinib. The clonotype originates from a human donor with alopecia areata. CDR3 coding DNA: TGCAGCGTTGAAGACAGGGGTGGCTACACCTTC. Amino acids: CSVEDRGGYTF.